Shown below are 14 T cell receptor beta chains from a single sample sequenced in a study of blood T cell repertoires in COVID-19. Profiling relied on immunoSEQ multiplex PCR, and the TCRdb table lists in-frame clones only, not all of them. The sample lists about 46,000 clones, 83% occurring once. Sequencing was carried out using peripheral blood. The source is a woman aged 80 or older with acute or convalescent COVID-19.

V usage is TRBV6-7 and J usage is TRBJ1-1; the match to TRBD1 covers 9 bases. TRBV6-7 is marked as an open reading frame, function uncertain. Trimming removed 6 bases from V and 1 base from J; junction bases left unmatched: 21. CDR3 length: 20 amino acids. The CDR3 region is CASSQLGTGNGKGRNTEAFF. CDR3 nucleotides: TGTGCCAGCAGCCAACTAGGGACAGGGAATGGTAAGGGTAGGAACACTGAAGCTTTCTTT.

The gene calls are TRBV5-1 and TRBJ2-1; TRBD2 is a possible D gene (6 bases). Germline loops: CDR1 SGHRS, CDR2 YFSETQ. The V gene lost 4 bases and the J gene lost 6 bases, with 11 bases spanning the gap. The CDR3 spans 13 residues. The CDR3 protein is CASSLGTPNEQFF. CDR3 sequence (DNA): TGCGCCAGCAGCCTCGGGACTCCCAATGAGCAGTTCTTC.

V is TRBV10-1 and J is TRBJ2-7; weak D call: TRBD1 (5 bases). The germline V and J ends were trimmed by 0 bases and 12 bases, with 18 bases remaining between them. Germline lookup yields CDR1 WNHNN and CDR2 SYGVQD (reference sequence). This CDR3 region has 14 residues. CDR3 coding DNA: TGCGCCAGCAGTGAGTCGACCACCAGGGATGAGAGGTACTTC. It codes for CASSESTTRDERYF.

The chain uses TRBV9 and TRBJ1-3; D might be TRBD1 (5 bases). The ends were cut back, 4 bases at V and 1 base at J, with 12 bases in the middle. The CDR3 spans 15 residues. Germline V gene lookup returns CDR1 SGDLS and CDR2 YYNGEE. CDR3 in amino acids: CASSPRTRSGNTIYF. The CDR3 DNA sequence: TGTGCCAGCAGCCCCCGGACAAGATCTGGAAACACCATATATTTT.

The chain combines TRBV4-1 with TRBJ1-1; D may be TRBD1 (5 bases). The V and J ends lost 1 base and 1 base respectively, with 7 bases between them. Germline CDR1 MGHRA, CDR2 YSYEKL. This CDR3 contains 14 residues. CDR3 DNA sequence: TGCGCCAGCAGCCAAGGACAGTGGAACACTGAAGCTTTCTTT. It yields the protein CASSQGQWNTEAFF.

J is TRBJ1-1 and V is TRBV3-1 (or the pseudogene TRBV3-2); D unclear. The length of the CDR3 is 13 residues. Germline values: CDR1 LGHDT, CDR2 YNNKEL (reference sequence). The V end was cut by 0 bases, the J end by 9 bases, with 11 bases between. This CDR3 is CASSQDRDSKAFF. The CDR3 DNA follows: TGTGCCAGCAGCCAAGATCGAGATTCCAAAGCTTTCTTT.

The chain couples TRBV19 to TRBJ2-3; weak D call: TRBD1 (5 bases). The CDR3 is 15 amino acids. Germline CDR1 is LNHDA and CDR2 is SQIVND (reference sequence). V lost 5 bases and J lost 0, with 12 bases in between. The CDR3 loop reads CASSVQDASTDTQYF. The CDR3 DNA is TGTGCCAGTAGTGTACAGGACGCTAGCACAGATACGCAGTATTTT.

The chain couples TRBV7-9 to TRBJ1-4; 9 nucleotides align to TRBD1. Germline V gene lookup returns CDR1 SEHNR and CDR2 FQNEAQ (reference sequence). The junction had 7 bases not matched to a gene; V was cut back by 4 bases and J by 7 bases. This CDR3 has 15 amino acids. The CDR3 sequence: CASSSPWDRAEKLFF. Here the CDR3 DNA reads TGTGCCAGCAGCTCCCCGTGGGACAGGGCTGAAAAACTGTTTTTT.

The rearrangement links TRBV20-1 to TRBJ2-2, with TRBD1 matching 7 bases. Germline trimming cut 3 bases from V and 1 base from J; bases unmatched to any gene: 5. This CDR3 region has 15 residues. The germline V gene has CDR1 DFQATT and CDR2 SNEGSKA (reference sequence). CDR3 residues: CSASRGQMNTGELFF. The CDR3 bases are TGCAGTGCTAGTAGGGGGCAAATGAACACCGGGGAGCTGTTTTTT.

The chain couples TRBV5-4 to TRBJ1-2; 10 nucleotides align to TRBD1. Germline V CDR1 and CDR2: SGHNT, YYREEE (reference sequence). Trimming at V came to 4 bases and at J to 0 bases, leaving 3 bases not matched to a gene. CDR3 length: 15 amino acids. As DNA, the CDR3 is TGTGCCAGCAGCGCCGGGACAGGGGCTAACTATGGCTACACCTTC. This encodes CASSAGTGANYGYTF.

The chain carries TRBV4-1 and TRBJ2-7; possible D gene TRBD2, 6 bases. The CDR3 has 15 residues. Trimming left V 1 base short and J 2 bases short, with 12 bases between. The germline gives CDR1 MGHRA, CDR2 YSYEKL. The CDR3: CASSQGVEGTYEQYF. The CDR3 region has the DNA TGCGCCAGCAGCCAAGGCGTGGAGGGTACCTACGAGCAGTACTTC.

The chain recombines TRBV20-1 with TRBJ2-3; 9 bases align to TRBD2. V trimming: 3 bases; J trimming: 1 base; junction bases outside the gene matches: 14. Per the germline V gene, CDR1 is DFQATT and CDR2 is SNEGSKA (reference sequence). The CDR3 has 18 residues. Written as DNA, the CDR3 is TGCAGTGCTAGTCAGTTTAGCGGGGGAATCATCGGCACAGATACGCAGTATTTT. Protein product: CSASQFSGGIIGTDTQYF.

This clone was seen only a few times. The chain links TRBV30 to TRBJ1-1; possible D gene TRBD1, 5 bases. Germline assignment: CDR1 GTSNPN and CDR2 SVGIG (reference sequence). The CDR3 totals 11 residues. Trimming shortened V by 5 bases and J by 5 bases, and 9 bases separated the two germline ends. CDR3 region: CAWSKGTEAFF. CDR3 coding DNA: TGTGCCTGGTCGAAGGGGACTGAAGCTTTCTTT.

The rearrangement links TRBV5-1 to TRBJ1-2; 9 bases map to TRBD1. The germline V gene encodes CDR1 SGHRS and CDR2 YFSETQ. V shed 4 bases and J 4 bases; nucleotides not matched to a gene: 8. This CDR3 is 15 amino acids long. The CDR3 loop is CASSPTGQGSYGYTF. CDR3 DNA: TGCGCCAGCAGCCCAACGGGACAGGGCTCCTATGGCTACACCTTC.